A single sample is the source of the 15 T cell receptor beta chains below, sequenced in a study of pediatric ulcerative colitis. Clones were sequenced by immunoSEQ multiplex PCR, and TCRdb holds only the in-frame ones, with some missing. The sample holds more than 9,000 clones, 82% seen once. Rectal tissue came from one to two pinch biopsies taken at colonoscopy. What was sequenced was gut tissue. These receptor sequences come from a girl aged 10 to 17 who was a control in a study of pediatric ulcerative colitis.

The rearrangement links TRBV4-2 to TRBJ1-1, with D uncertain. CDR1 is LGHNA, CDR2 YNFKEQ, per germline. The length of the CDR3 is 15 residues. Trimming pared 0 bases from V and 1 base from J, leaving 9 bases between. The CDR3 DNA reads as TGTGCCAGCAGCCAAGATCGGGCGGAGAACACTGAAGCTTTCTTT. Its translation is CASSQDRAENTEAFF.

This rearrangement joins TRBV20-1 to TRBJ2-7; no clear D. This CDR3 is built from 11 residues. Germline V gene data show CDR1 as DFQATT and CDR2 as SNEGSKA (reference sequence). V gave up 6 bases and J gave up 2 bases, with 8 bases separating them. The CDR3 DNA reads as TGCAGTGCCCGCACCCCCTACGAGCAGTACTTC. Translation: CSARTPYEQYF.

The J gene is TRBJ2-7, the V gene TRBV7-8, with 7 bases that match TRBD1. CDR3 length: 14 residues. V gave up 5 bases and J gave up 3 bases; unmatched junction bases: 7. Germline V lookup: CDR1 SGHVS, CDR2 FQNEAQ. CDR3 in amino acids: CASSLRDSIYEQYF. The CDR3 DNA follows: TGTGCCAGCAGCCTCCGGGACAGTATCTACGAGCAGTACTTC.

The rearrangement joins TRBV7-3 to TRBJ2-1; TRBD2 matches at 8 bases. Trimming took 5 bases from V and 4 from J; bases not matched to a gene: 7. The CDR3 sequence is 15 residues long. Germline CDR1 is SGHTA and CDR2 is FQGTGA. The CDR3 is CASSISGSWYNEQFF. The DNA for the CDR3 is TGTGCCAGCAGCATCAGCGGGAGTTGGTACAATGAGCAGTTCTTC.

In this sample, this clone turned up a few times. The chain employs TRBV6-1 and TRBJ1-1; D unclear. Germline-derived CDR1 and CDR2 are MNHNS and SASEGT. The CDR3 length is 14 residues. V lost 1 base and J 1 base, leaving 7 bases between the germline ends. For the CDR3, the DNA is TGTGCCAGCAGTGAAGAGGTCACGAACACTGAAGCTTTCTTT. This translates into CASSEEVTNTEAFF.

The table lists this clone with a few counts. V and J are TRBV28 and TRBJ1-2; D uncertain. Trimming removed 3 bases from V and 2 bases from J, with 7 bases in between. The germline gives CDR1 MDHEN, CDR2 SYDVKM. The CDR3 spans 13 residues. The CDR3 nucleotides read TGTGCCAGCAGTTTCGCAGCAAACTATGGCTACACCTTC. It specifies CASSFAANYGYTF.

The chain uses TRBV4-2 and TRBJ2-7; TRBD2 is a possible D gene (5 bases). V was shortened by 1 base and J by 7 bases, with 17 bases between the two germline ends. Germline V gene lookup returns CDR1 LGHNA and CDR2 YNFKEQ. The CDR3 spans 15 residues. The CDR3 here is CASSQVTPDWFEQYF. For the CDR3, the DNA is TGTGCCAGCAGCCAAGTTACTCCGGACTGGTTTGAGCAGTACTTC.

This clone was seen once. The chain combines TRBV19 with TRBJ2-1; 15 positions agree with TRBD2. CDR3 size: 17 residues. CDR1 LNHDA and CDR2 SQIVND come from the germline V gene (reference sequence). V lost 6 bases, J lost 7 bases, and 10 bases stayed unmatched. CDR3 nucleotides: TGTGCCAGTAGAGCGACCGGGACTAGCGGGAGGAGAAATGAGCAGTTCTTC. Protein product: CASRATGTSGRRNEQFF.

The rearrangement uses TRBV5-8 and TRBJ2-5, with a tentative D call TRBD2 (6 bases). The CDR3 loop spans 15 amino acids. Germline V CDR1 and CDR2: SGHTS, YDEGEE. Trimming pared 9 bases from V and 5 bases from J, leaving 23 bases between. The CDR3 loop is CATDLSGLRGETQYF. The CDR3 region has the DNA TGTGCCACCGATCTTAGCGGACTCCGAGGGGAGACCCAGTACTTC.

The chain is built from TRBV6-6 and TRBJ1-5, with TRBD1 matching 7 bases. The CDR3 spans 12 residues. CDR1 MNHNY and CDR2 SVGAGI come from the germline V gene (reference sequence). The V segment lost 5 bases and the J segment 6 bases; nucleotides outside the gene matches: 1. The DNA of the CDR3 is TGTGCCAGCAGTCACAGGGGTCAGCCCCAGCATTTT. Protein product: CASSHRGQPQHF.

This clone was seen more than once but under ten times. The chain uses TRBV27 and TRBJ1-2, with no clear D. The V and J ends lost 2 bases and 2 bases respectively, with 6 bases between them. This CDR3 region has 13 residues. CDR1 and CDR2 from the germline V gene are MNHEY and SMNVEV (reference sequence). This chain's CDR3 is CASSLGLNYGYTF. The CDR3 region has the DNA TGTGCCAGCAGTTTAGGGCTCAACTATGGCTACACCTTC.

CDR3 amino acids: CASSLTGTYGYTF. CDR3 nucleotide sequence: TGTGCCAGCAGTTTAACAGGGACCTATGGCTACACCTTC. The chain carries TRBV28 and TRBJ1-2; TRBD1 is a possible D gene (6 bases). V dropped 2 bases and J dropped 4 bases, with 8 bases sitting between them. The CDR3 has 13 residues. Germline V CDR1 and CDR2: MDHEN, SYDVKM.

The chain joins TRBV18 to TRBJ2-1; no clear D gene. The germline V gene encodes CDR1 KGHSH and CDR2 LQKENI. V lost 4 bases to trimming and J lost 3 bases, with 1 base between them. The CDR3 contains 11 residues. In DNA, the CDR3 is TGTGCCAGCTCACGCTACAATGAGCAGTTCTTC. Protein product: CASSRYNEQFF.

The rearrangement joins TRBV5-1 to TRBJ2-3, with 8 bases that match TRBD2. This CDR3 contains 16 residues. CDR1 SGHRS and CDR2 YFSETQ come from the germline V gene. V gave up 2 bases and J gave up 6 bases; unmatched junction bases: 11. The CDR3 reads CASSFLVAGFSDTQYF. As DNA, the CDR3 is TGCGCCAGCAGCTTCTTAGTAGCGGGATTTTCTGATACGCAGTATTTT. The full variable domain, completed using reference TRBV5-1 and TRBJ2-3, is KAGVTQTPRYLIKTRGQQVTLSCSPISGHRSVSWYQQTPGQGLQFLFEYFSETQRNKGNFPGRFSGRQFSNSRSEMNVSTLELGDSALYLCASSFLVAGFSDTQYFGPGTRLTVL.

The chain couples TRBV28 to TRBJ2-6; D gene ambiguous. Germline CDR1 reads MDHEN; CDR2 reads SYDVKM. V lost 5 bases and J lost 4, with 3 bases in between. The CDR3 contains 12 residues. CDR3 sequence: CASSVGANVLTF. In DNA form, the CDR3 reads TGTGCCAGCAGTGTGGGGGCCAACGTCCTGACTTTC.